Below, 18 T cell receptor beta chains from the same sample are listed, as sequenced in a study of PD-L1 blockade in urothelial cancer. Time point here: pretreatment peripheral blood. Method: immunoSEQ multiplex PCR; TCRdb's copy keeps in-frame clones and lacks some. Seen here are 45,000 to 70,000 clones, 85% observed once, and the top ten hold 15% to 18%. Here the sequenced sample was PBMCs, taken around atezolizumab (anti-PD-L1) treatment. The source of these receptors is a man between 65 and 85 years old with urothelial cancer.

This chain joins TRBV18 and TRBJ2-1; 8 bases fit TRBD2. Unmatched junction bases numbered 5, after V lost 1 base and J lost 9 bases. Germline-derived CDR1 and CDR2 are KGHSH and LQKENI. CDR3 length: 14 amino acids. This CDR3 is CASSPLASGSEQFF. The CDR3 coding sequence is TGTGCCAGCTCACCACTGGCGAGCGGGAGTGAGCAGTTCTTC.

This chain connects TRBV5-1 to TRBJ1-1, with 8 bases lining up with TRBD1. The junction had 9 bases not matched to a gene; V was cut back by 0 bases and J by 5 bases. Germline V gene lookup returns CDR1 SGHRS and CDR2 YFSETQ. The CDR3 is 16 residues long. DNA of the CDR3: TGCGCCAGCAGCTTGGAGGGCAGGGGGCCGGTGACTGAAGCTTTCTTT. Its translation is CASSLEGRGPVTEAFF.

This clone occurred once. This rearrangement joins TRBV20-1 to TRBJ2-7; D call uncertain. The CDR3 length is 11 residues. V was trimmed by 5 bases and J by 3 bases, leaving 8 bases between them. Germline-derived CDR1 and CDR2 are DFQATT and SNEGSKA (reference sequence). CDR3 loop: CSAPTDYEQYF. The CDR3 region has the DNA TGCAGTGCTCCTACCGACTACGAGCAGTACTTC.

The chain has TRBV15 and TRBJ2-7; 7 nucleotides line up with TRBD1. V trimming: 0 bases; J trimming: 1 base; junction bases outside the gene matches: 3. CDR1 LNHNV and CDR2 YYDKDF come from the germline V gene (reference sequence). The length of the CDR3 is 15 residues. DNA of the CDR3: TGTGCCACCAGCAGAGATCGGGACAGTTCCTACGAGCAGTACTTC. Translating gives CATSRDRDSSYEQYF.

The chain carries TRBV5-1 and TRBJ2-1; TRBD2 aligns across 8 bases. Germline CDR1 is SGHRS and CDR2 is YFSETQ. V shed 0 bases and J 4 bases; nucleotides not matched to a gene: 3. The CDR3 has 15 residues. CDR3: CASSLGASGYNEQFF. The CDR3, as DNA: TGCGCCAGCAGCTTGGGGGCTAGCGGGTACAATGAGCAGTTCTTC. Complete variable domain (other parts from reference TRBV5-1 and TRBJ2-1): KAGVTQTPRYLIKTRGQQVTLSCSPISGHRSVSWYQQTPGQGLQFLFEYFSETQRNKGNFPGRFSGRQFSNSRSEMNVSTLELGDSALYLCASSLGASGYNEQFFGPGTRLTVL.

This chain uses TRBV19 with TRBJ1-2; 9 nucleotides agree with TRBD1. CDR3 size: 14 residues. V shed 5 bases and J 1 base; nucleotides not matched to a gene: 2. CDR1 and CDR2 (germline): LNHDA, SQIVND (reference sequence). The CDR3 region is CASSGTGNNYGYTF. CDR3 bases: TGTGCCAGTAGTGGGACAGGGAATAACTATGGCTACACCTTC.

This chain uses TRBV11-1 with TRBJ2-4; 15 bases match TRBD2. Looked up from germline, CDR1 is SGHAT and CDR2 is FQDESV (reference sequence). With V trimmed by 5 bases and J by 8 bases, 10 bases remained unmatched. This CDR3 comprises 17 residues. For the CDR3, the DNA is TGTGCCAGCAGCCCCGGGACTAGCGGGAGGAGGGTGGACATTCAGTACTTC. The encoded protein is CASSPGTSGRRVDIQYF. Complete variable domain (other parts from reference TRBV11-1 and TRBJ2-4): EAEVAQSPRYKITEKSQAVAFWCDPISGHATLYWYRQILGQGPELLVQFQDESVVDDSQLPKDRFSAERLKGVDSTLKIQPAELGDSAMYLCASSPGTSGRRVDIQYFGAGTRLSVL.

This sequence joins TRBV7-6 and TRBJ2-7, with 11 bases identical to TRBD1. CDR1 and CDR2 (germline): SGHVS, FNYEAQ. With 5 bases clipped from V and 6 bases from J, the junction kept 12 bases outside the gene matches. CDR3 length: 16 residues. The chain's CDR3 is CASSPLGQGAMSEQYF. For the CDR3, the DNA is TGTGCCAGCAGCCCCCTCGGACAGGGGGCTATGTCCGAGCAGTACTTC.

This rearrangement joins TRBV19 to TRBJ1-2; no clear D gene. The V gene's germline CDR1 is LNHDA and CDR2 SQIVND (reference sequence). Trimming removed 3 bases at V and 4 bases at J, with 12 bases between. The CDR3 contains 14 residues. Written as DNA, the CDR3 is TGTGCCAGTAGTATTCTCTTACGGGGCTATGGCTACACCTTC. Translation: CASSILLRGYGYTF.

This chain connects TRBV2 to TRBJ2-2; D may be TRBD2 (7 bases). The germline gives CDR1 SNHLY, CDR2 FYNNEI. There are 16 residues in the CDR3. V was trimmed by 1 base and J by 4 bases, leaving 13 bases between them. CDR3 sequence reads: CASSEVRGASTGELFF. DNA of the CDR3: TGTGCCAGCAGTGAAGTACGGGGGGCGAGCACCGGGGAGCTGTTTTTT. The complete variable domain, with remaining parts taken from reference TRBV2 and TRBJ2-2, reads EPEVTQTPSHQVTQMGQEVILRCVPISNHLYFYWYRQILGQKVEFLVSFYNNEISEKSEIFDDQFSVERPDGSNFTLKIRSTKLEDSAMYFCASSEVRGASTGELFFGEGSRLTVL.

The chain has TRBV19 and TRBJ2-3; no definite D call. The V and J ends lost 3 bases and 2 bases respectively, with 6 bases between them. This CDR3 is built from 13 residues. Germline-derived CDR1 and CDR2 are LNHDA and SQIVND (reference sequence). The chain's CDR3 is CASSIGNTDTQYF. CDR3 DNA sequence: TGTGCCAGTAGTATTGGCAACACAGATACGCAGTATTTT.

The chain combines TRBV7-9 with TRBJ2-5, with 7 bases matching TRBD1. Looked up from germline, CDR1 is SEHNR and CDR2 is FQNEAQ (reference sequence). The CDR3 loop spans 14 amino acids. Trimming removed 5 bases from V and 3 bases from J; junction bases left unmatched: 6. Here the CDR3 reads CASSLTTGKETQYF. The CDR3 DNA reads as TGTGCCAGCAGCCTAACGACAGGGAAAGAGACCCAGTACTTC.

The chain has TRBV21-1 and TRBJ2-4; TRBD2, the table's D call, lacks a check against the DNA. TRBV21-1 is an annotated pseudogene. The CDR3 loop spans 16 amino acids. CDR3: CASSKGGRGAKNIQYF. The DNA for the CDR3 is TGTGCCAGCAGCAAAGGGGGCCGGGGGGCCAAAAACATTCAGTACTTC.

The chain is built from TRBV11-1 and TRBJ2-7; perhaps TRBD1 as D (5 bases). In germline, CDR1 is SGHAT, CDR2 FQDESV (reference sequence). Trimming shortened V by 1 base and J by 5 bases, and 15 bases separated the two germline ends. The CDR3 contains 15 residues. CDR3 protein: CASSLGGRAVDEQYF. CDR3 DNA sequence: TGTGCCAGCAGCTTAGGGGGCAGGGCGGTGGACGAGCAGTACTTC.

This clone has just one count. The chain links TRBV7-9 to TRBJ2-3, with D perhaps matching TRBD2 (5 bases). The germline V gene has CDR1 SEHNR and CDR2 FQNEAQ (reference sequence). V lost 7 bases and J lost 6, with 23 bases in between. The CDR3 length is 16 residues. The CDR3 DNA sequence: TGTGCCAGCAACCCAGCCTTTAGCGTTGGTGGGGATACGCAGTATTTT. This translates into CASNPAFSVGGDTQYF. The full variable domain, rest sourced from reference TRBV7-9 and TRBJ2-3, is DTGVSQNPRHKITKRGQNVTFRCDPISEHNRLYWYRQTLGQGPEFLTYFQNEAQLEKSRLLSDRFSAERPKGSFSTLEIQRTEQGDSAMYLCASNPAFSVGGDTQYFGPGTRLTVL.

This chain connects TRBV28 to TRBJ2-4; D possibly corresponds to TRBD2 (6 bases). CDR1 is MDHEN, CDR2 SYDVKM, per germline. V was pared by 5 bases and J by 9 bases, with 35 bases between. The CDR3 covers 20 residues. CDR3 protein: CASSGSPGRLARERRGIQYF. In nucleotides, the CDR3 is TGTGCCAGCAGTGGATCCCCGGGACGGCTCGCGCGGGAAAGGAGAGGCATTCAGTACTTC.

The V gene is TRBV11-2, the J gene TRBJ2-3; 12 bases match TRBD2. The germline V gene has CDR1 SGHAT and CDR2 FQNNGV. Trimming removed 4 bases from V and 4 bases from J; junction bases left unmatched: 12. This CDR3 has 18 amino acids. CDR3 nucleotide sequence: TGTGCCAGCAGCTCCGGGACTAGCGGGTTCCCCGGGGCAGATACGCAGTATTTT. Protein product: CASSSGTSGFPGADTQYF. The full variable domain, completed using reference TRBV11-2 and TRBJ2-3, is EAGVAQSPRYKIIEKRQSVAFWCNPISGHATLYWYQQILGQGPKLLIQFQNNGVVDDSQLPKDRFSAERLKGVDSTLKIQPAKLEDSAVYLCASSSGTSGFPGADTQYFGPGTRLTVL.

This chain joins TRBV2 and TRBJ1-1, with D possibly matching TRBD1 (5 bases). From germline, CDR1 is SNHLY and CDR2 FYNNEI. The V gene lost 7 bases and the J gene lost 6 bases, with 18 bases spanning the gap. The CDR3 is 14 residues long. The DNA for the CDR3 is TGTGCCAGCATGATGGACACGCATAAGCCTGAAGCTTTCTTT. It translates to CASMMDTHKPEAFF. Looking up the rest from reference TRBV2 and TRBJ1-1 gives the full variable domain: EPEVTQTPSHQVTQMGQEVILRCVPISNHLYFYWYRQILGQKVEFLVSFYNNEISEKSEIFDDQFSVERPDGSNFTLKIRSTKLEDSAMYFCASMMDTHKPEAFFGQGTRLTVV.